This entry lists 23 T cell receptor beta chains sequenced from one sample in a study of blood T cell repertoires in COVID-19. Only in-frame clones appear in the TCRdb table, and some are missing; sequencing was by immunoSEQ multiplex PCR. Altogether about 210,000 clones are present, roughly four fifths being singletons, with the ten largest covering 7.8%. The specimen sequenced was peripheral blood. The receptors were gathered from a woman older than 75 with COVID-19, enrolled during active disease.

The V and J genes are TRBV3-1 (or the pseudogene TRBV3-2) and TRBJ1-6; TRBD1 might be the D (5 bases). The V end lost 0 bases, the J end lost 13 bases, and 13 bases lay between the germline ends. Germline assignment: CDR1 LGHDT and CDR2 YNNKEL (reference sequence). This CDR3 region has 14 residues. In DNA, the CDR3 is TGTGCCAGCAGCCAAGATCCAGGGTTTTTTCCCCTCCACTTT. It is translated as CASSQDPGFFPLHF.

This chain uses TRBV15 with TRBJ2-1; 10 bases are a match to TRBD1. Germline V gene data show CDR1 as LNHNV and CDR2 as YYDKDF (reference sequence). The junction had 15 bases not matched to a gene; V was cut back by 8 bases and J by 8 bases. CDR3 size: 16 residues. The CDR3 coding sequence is TGTGCCACCGGGACAGGGGTGGGGGGCCCAGGCGATGAGCAGTTCTTC. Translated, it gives CATGTGVGGPGDEQFF.

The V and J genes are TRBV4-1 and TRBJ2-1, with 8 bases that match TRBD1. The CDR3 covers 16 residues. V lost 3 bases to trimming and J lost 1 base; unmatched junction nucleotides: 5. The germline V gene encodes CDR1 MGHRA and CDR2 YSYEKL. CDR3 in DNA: TGCGCCAGCAGCCAGACAACAGGGGGGTCCTACAATGAGCAGTTCTTC. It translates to CASSQTTGGSYNEQFF.

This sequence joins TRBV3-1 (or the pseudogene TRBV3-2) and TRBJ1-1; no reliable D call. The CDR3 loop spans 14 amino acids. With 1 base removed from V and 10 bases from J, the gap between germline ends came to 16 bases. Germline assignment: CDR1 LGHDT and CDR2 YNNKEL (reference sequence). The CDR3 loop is CASSQGGWVEAAFF. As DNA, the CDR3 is TGTGCCAGCAGCCAAGGAGGTTGGGTAGAGGCAGCTTTCTTT.

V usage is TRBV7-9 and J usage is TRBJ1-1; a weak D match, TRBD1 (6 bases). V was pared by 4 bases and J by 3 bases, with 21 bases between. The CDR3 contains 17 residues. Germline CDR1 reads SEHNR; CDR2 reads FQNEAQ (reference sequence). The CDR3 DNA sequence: TGTGCCAGCAGCTCGCTGACAGGATTAGGAGAGGACACTGAAGCTTTCTTT. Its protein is CASSSLTGLGEDTEAFF.

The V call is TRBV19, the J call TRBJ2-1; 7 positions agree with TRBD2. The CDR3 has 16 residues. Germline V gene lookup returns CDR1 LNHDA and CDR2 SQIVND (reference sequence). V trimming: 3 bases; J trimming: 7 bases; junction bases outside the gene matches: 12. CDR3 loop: CASSILLGGGGNEQFF. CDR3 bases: TGTGCCAGTAGTATTCTTCTGGGCGGGGGAGGGAATGAGCAGTTCTTC.

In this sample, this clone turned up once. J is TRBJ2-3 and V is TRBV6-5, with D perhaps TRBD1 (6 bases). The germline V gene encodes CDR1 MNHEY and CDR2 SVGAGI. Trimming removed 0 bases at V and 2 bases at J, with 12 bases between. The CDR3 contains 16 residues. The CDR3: CASSYSRTGTTDTQYF. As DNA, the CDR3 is TGTGCCAGCAGTTACTCGAGAACAGGGACCACAGATACGCAGTATTTT.

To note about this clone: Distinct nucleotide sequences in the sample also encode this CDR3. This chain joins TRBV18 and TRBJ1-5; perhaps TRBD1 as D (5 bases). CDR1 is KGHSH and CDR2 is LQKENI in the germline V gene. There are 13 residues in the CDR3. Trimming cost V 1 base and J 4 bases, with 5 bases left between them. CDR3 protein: CASSPQGNQPQHF. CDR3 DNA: TGTGCCAGCTCACCACAGGGGAATCAGCCCCAGCATTTT.

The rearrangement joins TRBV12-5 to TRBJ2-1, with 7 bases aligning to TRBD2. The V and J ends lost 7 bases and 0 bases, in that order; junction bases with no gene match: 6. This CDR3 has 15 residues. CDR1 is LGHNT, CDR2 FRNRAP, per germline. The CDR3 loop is CASVESGGSYNEQFF. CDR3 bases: TGTGCTAGTGTAGAATCGGGGGGCTCCTACAATGAGCAGTTCTTC.

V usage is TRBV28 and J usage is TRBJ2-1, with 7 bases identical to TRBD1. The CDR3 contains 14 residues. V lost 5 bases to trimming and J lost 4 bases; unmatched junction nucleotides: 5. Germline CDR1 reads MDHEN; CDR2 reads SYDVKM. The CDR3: CASSTGAGYNEQFF. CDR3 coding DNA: TGTGCCAGCAGTACAGGGGCCGGTTACAATGAGCAGTTCTTC.

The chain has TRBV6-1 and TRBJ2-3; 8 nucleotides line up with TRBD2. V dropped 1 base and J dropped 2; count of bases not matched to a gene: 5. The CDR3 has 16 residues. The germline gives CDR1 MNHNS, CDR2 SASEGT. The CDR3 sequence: CASSEVGSGTTDTQYF. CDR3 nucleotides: TGTGCCAGCAGTGAAGTTGGTAGCGGGACCACAGATACGCAGTATTTT.

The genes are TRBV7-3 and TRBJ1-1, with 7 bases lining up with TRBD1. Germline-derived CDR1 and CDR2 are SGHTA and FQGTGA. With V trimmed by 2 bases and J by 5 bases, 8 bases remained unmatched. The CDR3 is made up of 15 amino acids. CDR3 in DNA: TGTGCCAGCAGCTTACAAGGGGGCGCGGGGACTGAAGCTTTCTTT. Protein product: CASSLQGGAGTEAFF.

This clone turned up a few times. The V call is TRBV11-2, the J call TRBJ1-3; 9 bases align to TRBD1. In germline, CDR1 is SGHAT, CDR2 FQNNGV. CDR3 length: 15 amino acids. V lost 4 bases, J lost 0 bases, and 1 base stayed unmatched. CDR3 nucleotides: TGTGCCAGCAGCTCGACAGGGGGCTCTGGAAACACCATATATTTT. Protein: CASSSTGGSGNTIYF. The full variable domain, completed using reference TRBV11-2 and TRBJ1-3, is EAGVAQSPRYKIIEKRQSVAFWCNPISGHATLYWYQQILGQGPKLLIQFQNNGVVDDSQLPKDRFSAERLKGVDSTLKIQPAKLEDSAVYLCASSSTGGSGNTIYFGEGSWLTVV.

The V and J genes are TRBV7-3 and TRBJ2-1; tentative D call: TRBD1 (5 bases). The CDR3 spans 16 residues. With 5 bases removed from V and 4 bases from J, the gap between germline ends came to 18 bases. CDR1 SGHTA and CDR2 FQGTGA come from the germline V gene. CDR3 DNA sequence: TGTGCCAGCAGCCTAGGGGTCGGCCGAGGATACAATGAGCAGTTCTTC. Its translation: CASSLGVGRGYNEQFF.

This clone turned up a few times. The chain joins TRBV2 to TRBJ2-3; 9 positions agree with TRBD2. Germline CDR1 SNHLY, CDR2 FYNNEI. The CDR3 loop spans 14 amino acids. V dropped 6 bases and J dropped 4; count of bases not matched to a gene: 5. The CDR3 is CASSGAGGPDTQYF. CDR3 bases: TGTGCCAGCAGCGGAGCGGGAGGCCCAGATACGCAGTATTTT.

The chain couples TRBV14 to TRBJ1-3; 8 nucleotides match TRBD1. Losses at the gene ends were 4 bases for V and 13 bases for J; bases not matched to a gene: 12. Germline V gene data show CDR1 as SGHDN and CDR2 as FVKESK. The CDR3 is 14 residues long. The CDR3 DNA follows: TGTGCCAGCAGCCCACCGACAGGGGCTTTGACGATATATTTT. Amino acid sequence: CASSPPTGALTIYF.

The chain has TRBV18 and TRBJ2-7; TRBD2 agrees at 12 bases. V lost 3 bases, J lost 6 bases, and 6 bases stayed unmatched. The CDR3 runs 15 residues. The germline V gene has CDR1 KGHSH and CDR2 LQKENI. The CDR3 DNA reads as TGTGCCAGCTCACCCGCTAGCGGGAGGGCCTCCGAGCAGTACTTC. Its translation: CASSPASGRASEQYF.

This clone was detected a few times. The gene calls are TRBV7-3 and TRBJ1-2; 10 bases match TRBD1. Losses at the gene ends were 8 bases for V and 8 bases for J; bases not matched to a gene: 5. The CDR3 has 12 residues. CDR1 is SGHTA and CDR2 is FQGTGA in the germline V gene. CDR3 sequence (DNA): TGTGCCAGCGGGGACAGGGGTGAAGGCTACACCTTC. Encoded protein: CASGDRGEGYTF.

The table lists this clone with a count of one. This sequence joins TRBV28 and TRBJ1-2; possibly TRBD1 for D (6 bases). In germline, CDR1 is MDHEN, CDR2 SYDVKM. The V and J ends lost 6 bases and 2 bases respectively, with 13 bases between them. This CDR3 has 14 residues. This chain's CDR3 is CASRLRQGNYGYTF. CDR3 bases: TGTGCCAGCAGGTTGCGGCAGGGGAACTATGGCTACACCTTC.

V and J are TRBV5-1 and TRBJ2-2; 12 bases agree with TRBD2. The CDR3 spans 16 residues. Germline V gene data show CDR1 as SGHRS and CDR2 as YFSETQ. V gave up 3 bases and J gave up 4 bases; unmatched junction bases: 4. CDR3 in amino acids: CASSSLAGGSTGELFF. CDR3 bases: TGCGCCAGCAGCTCCCTAGCGGGAGGGTCCACCGGGGAGCTGTTTTTT.

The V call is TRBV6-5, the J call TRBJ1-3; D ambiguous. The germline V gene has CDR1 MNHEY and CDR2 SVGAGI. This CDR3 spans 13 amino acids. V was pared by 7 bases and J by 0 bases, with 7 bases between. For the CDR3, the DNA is TGTGCCAGCACGGAGAGCTCTGGAAACACCATATATTTT. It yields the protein CASTESSGNTIYF.

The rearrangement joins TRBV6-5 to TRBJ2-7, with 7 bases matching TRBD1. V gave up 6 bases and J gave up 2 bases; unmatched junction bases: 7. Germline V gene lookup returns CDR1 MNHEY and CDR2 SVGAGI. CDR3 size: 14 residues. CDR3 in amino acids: CASRNRDSPYEQYF. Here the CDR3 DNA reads TGTGCCAGCAGGAACCGGGACAGCCCCTACGAGCAGTACTTC.

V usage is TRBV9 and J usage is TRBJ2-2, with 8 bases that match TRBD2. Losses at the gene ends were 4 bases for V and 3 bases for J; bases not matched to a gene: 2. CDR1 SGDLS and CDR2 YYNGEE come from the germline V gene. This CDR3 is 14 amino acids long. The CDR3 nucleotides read TGTGCCAGCAGCCGGGAGGGTGACACCGGGGAGCTGTTTTTT. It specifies CASSREGDTGELFF.